This entry lists 24 T cell receptor beta chains sequenced from one sample in a study of T cell repertoires in cytomegalovirus infection. These receptors' antigens are unknown. TCRdb re-called the reads with MiXCR, one entry per CDR3 protein. Of 350,000 to 400,000 distinct CDR3 sequences in the sample, about 35% are singletons; the top ten hold about 13%. This material consisted of cultured PBMCs, taken from culture after CMV antigen stimulation. These receptors were obtained from a human donor in good health (CMV status not recorded). Some clones in this sample may be carry-over from other donors' samples.

The rearrangement uses TRBV5-6 and TRBJ2-2; 9 nucleotides line up with TRBD1. The germline V gene has CDR1 SGHDT and CDR2 YYEEEE. The CDR3 length is 15 residues. V shed 5 bases, J shed 7 bases, and the junction held 9 bases outside the gene matches. CDR3 nucleotide sequence: TGTGCCAGCAGTTTTCGACAGGGGGTGAACGGGGAGCTGTTTTTT. Protein sequence: CASSFRQGVNGELFF.

V and J are TRBV27 and TRBJ2-7; D uncertain. The CDR3 has 15 amino acids. V was clipped by 0 bases and J by 2 bases, with 11 bases between them. Germline loops: CDR1 MNHEY, CDR2 SMNVEV (reference sequence). CDR3 loop: CASSLSLGFPYEQYF. As DNA, the CDR3 is TGTGCCAGCAGTTTATCGCTCGGCTTTCCCTACGAGCAGTACTTC.

This rearrangement joins TRBV6-6 to TRBJ2-2, with TRBD1 matching 9 bases. With 6 bases clipped from V and 7 bases from J, the junction kept 9 bases outside the gene matches. The CDR3 length is 15 residues. CDR1 is MNHNY and CDR2 is SVGAGI in the germline V gene (reference sequence). The CDR3, as DNA: TGTGCCAGCAGGATTCCCGGGACAGGGTTCGGGGAGCTGTTTTTT. It codes for CASRIPGTGFGELFF.

This clonotype was seen a single time. V and J are TRBV20-1 and TRBJ1-2; D possibly corresponds to TRBD1 (6 bases). Germline assignment: CDR1 DFQATT and CDR2 SNEGSKA (reference sequence). CDR3 size: 13 residues. The V end lost 2 bases, the J end lost 0 bases, and 7 bases lay between the germline ends. In nucleotides, the CDR3 is TGCAGTGCTAGACGGACAGCTAACTATGGCTACACCTTC. It encodes CSARRTANYGYTF.

The chain couples TRBV9 to TRBJ2-7; TRBD2 matches at 7 bases. CDR1 is SGDLS and CDR2 is YYNGEE in the germline V gene. After removal of 0 bases from V and 3 bases from J, the junction contained 12 bases not matched to a gene. This CDR3 region has 17 residues. CDR3 DNA sequence: TGTGCCAGCAGCGTAGAGCGGCGCGGGAGACCCCACTACGAGCAGTACGTC. Encoded protein: CASSVERRGRPHYEQYV.

This chain links TRBV5-1 with TRBJ2-1; a weak D match, TRBD1 (5 bases). Germline V lookup: CDR1 SGHRS, CDR2 YFSETQ. This CDR3 region has 14 residues. Between the trimmed V and J ends, which lost 3 bases and 9 bases, there was a span of 16 bases. CDR3 region: CASSSVGRGGEQFF. DNA of the CDR3: TGCGCCAGCAGCTCGGTAGGTAGGGGCGGTGAGCAGTTCTTC.

The rearrangement uses TRBV30 and TRBJ2-2; D gene uncertain. V lost 1 base and J lost 1, with 1 base in between. The CDR3 is made up of 12 amino acids. Germline V gene sequence: CDR1 GTSNPN, CDR2 SVGIG (reference sequence). The CDR3 region is CAWSGNTGELFF. The CDR3 DNA is TGTGCCTGGAGTGGGAACACCGGGGAGCTGTTTTTT.

The chain is built from TRBV7-8 and TRBJ1-2; 7 bases align to TRBD1. The CDR3 loop spans 16 amino acids. V lost 7 bases, J lost 6 bases, and 17 bases stayed unmatched. CDR1 is SGHVS, CDR2 FQNEAQ, per germline. Here the CDR3 reads CASIIRRGQKGDGYTF. The CDR3 DNA is TGTGCCAGCATCATCCGGAGGGGGCAGAAGGGCGATGGCTACACCTTC.

V and J are TRBV28 and TRBJ2-7, with TRBD2 as a possible D gene (6 bases). The V end lost 7 bases, the J end lost 2 bases, and 12 bases lay between the germline ends. The length of the CDR3 is 13 residues. CDR1 MDHEN and CDR2 SYDVKM come from the germline V gene. Here the CDR3 reads CASTSRGPYEQYF. DNA of the CDR3: TGTGCCAGCACCTCGCGGGGACCCTACGAGCAGTACTTC.

This clonotype was counted once. J is TRBJ2-1 and V is TRBV20-1; 12 nucleotides match TRBD2. The junction had 9 bases not matched to a gene; V was cut back by 2 bases and J by 7 bases. Germline values: CDR1 DFQATT, CDR2 SNEGSKA (reference sequence). The CDR3 is made up of 16 amino acids. The CDR3 loop is CSARLPTSGRANEQFF. CDR3 nucleotides: TGCAGTGCTAGATTACCGACTAGCGGGAGAGCGAATGAGCAGTTCTTC.

The chain combines TRBV7-6 with TRBJ1-2; TRBD1 is a possible D gene (5 bases). Deletions cut 5 bases from V and 8 bases from J, with 21 bases between. Germline lookup yields CDR1 SGHVS and CDR2 FNYEAQ. The CDR3 covers 15 residues. The CDR3 nucleotides are TGTGCCAGCAGCCCGAACCCGACCCCCAGACAGGGCTACACCTTC. Encoded protein: CASSPNPTPRQGYTF. The whole variable domain, filled in from reference TRBV7-6 and TRBJ1-2, reads GAGVSQSPRYKVTKRGQDVALRCDPISGHVSLYWYRQALGQGPEFLTYFNYEAQQDKSGLPNDRFSAERPEGSISTLTIQRTEQRDSAMYRCASSPNPTPRQGYTFGSGTRLTVV.

This clonotype was seen more than once but under ten times. This chain joins TRBV7-8 and TRBJ1-6; a possible D gene is TRBD1 (5 bases). Deletions cut 2 bases from V and 10 bases from J, with 15 bases between. The CDR3 covers 15 residues. Germline values: CDR1 SGHVS, CDR2 FQNEAQ. This CDR3 is CASSLSRERRSPLHF. CDR3 DNA sequence: TGTGCCAGCAGCTTAAGCAGGGAACGTAGATCACCCCTCCACTTT.

This clonotype was seen more than once but under ten times. This chain's CDR3 is CASGLTRSETQYF. In nucleotides, the CDR3 is TGTGCTAGTGGTTTGACTAGGTCGGAGACCCAGTACTTC. The chain joins TRBV12-5 to TRBJ2-5; tentatively, D is TRBD2 (5 bases). The CDR3 covers 13 residues. Deletions cut 2 bases from V and 5 bases from J, with 9 bases between. In germline, CDR1 is LGHNT, CDR2 FRNRAP.

In its sample, this clonotype was seen many times. The chain employs TRBV28 and TRBJ2-7, with 9 bases lining up with TRBD2. V lost 6 bases and J lost 4; bases outside the gene matches: 13. CDR1 is MDHEN, CDR2 SYDVKM, per germline. The CDR3 is 16 residues long. The chain's CDR3 is CASRRLAVGAFYEQYF. CDR3 DNA sequence: TGTGCCAGCAGACGACTAGCGGTAGGTGCATTTTACGAGCAGTACTTC.

This clonotype was counted a few times. This chain connects TRBV11-3 to TRBJ2-1, with 13 bases that match TRBD2. This CDR3 is 18 amino acids long. Looked up from germline, CDR1 is SGHNT and CDR2 is YENEEA. Trimming took 4 bases from V and 5 from J; bases not matched to a gene: 11. CDR3 nucleotides: TGTGCCAGCAGCTCCGGGACTAGCGGGACCGCAGGCCACAATGAGCAGTTCTTC. Its protein product is CASSSGTSGTAGHNEQFF.

This clonotype was recorded a few times. The V gene is TRBV14, the J gene TRBJ2-5; D unclear. V was pared by 3 bases and J by 5 bases, with 13 bases between. CDR3 length: 14 amino acids. Germline assignment: CDR1 SGHDN and CDR2 FVKESK. The DNA for the CDR3 is TGTGCCAGCAGCCACAACATAATTGGGGAGACCCAGTACTTC. This sequence encodes CASSHNIIGETQYF.

The rearrangement uses TRBV19 and TRBJ1-5, with D uncertain. Trimming removed 4 bases at V and 7 bases at J, with 11 bases between. Germline loops: CDR1 LNHDA, CDR2 SQIVND (reference sequence). This CDR3 comprises 13 residues. The CDR3 DNA reads as TGTGCCAGTAGTAGGCAGTTCTGGCAGCCCCAGCATTTT. Amino acid sequence: CASSRQFWQPQHF. The variable domain in full, with the rest retrieved from reference TRBV19 and TRBJ1-5, is DGGITQSPKYLFRKEGQNVTLSCEQNLNHDAMYWYRQDPGQGLRLIYYSQIVNDFQKGDIAEGYSVSREKKESFPLTVTSAQKNPTAFYLCASSRQFWQPQHFGDGTRLSIL.

This clonotype was observed a few times. The V and J genes are TRBV28 and TRBJ2-2; D remains ambiguous. CDR3 length equals 13 residues. Germline V gene lookup returns CDR1 MDHEN and CDR2 SYDVKM. The CDR3: CVSGQMDTGELFF. In nucleotides, the CDR3 is TGTGTGTCGGGCCAGATGGACACCGGGGAGCTGTTTTTT.

The CDR3 sequence: CAIGQGINQPQHF. The CDR3 DNA is TGTGCCATCGGACAGGGGATCAATCAGCCCCAGCATTTT. The chain is built from TRBV7-2 and TRBJ1-5; 9 nucleotides align to TRBD1. Per germline, CDR1 SGHTA and CDR2 FQGNSA. Losses at the gene ends were 10 bases for V and 3 bases for J; bases not matched to a gene: 4. The CDR3 is 13 residues long.

The rearrangement links TRBV19 to TRBJ2-3; D is undetermined. The V gene lost 5 bases and the J gene lost 2 bases, with 11 bases spanning the gap. The CDR3 is 14 amino acids. The V gene's germline CDR1 is LNHDA and CDR2 SQIVND (reference sequence). The CDR3 DNA follows: TGTGCCAGTAGTTCTTTACTCGACACAGATACGCAGTATTTT. Encoded protein: CASSSLLDTDTQYF.

This clonotype has just a few counts. The V gene is TRBV28, the J gene TRBJ1-5; D unclear. CDR3 length equals 13 residues. Trimming cost V 5 bases and J 7 bases, with 12 bases left between them. The germline CDR1 and CDR2 sequences are MDHEN and SYDVKM. As DNA, the CDR3 is TGTGCCAGCAGTGAGGTCGGGGAACAGCCCCAGCATTTT. Protein sequence: CASSEVGEQPQHF.

Only a few counts were recorded for this clonotype. The chain combines TRBV7-3 with TRBJ1-5, with D maybe TRBD1 (5 bases). Between the trimmed V and J ends, which lost 5 bases and 7 bases, there was a span of 15 bases. Germline CDR1 reads SGHTA; CDR2 reads FQGTGA. This CDR3 contains 14 residues. The CDR3 DNA sequence: TGTGCCAGCAGCCCTCAGGGTGGGGAACAGCCCCAGCATTTT. Translating it yields CASSPQGGEQPQHF.

In this sample, this clonotype turned up a few times. The chain couples TRBV6-2 or TRBV6-3 to TRBJ2-2; the D gene is possibly TRBD2 (5 bases). Trimming stripped 8 bases from V and 7 bases from J, with 14 bases between. The CDR3 has 13 amino acids. CDR1 and CDR2 (germline): MNHEY, SVGEGT. In DNA, the CDR3 is TGTGCCAGCGAGGGTAGCGCCCACGGGGAGCTGTTTTTT. Translating gives CASEGSAHGELFF.

This clonotype was counted between two and nine times. The genes are TRBV7-2 and TRBJ2-1, with TRBD2 matching over 8 bases. V gave up 0 bases and J gave up 7 bases; unmatched junction bases: 5. This CDR3 is 15 amino acids long. Germline V CDR1 and CDR2: SGHTA, FQGNSA. CDR3 nucleotides: TGTGCCAGCAGCTTAGCCCGGACTAGCAGGAATGAGCAGTTCTTC. Its protein is CASSLARTSRNEQFF.